Presented here are 12 T cell receptor beta chains from one specimen sequenced in a study of cytomegalovirus exposure and HLA in healthy donors. Using immunoSEQ multiplex PCR, the repertoire was profiled, and TCRdb retains in-frame clones only, with some absent. This table holds 55,000 to 70,000 clones, 75% to 95% found once. The sequenced sample was PBMCs. These receptors were obtained from a woman in her thirties in good health and CMV-seronegative.

The J gene is TRBJ2-1, the V gene TRBV7-2; D is undetermined. The V gene lost 5 bases and the J gene lost 10 bases, with 18 bases spanning the gap. CDR3 length equals 14 residues. The germline V gene has CDR1 SGHTA and CDR2 FQGNSA. CDR3 nucleotide sequence: TGTGCCAGCAGCGTCGGCAACTACAATGAGGAGCAGTTCTTC. Protein sequence: CASSVGNYNEEQFF.

The chain joins TRBV6-5 to TRBJ1-1, with a weak D call TRBD1 (6 bases). The CDR3 runs to 16 residues. CDR1 MNHEY and CDR2 SVGAGI come from the germline V gene. The ends were cut back, 2 bases at V and 2 bases at J, with 15 bases in the middle. In DNA, the CDR3 is TGTGCCAGCAGTTACACAGGGATGCCGGTTAACACTGAAGCTTTCTTT. Translation gives CASSYTGMPVNTEAFF.

V and J are TRBV27 and TRBJ2-2; D unclear. The CDR3 is made up of 13 amino acids. CDR1 is MNHEY and CDR2 is SMNVEV in the germline V gene (reference sequence). CDR3 coding DNA: TGTGTATTCCTCGGAGCGAACACCGGGGAGCTGTTTTTT. Amino acids: CVFLGANTGELFF.

This chain links TRBV4-1 with TRBJ1-1; tentative D call: TRBD1 (5 bases). Germline assignment: CDR1 MGHRA and CDR2 YSYEKL. V shed 4 bases and J shed 2 bases, with 17 bases lying between them. The CDR3 sequence is 16 residues long. CDR3: CASSPWGGGRNTEAFF. CDR3 DNA sequence: TGCGCCAGCAGCCCTTGGGGTGGGGGGAGAAACACTGAAGCTTTCTTT.

The V call is TRBV15, the J call TRBJ2-1; 15 bases align to TRBD2. V shed 0 bases and J 5 bases; nucleotides not matched to a gene: 5. The CDR3 length is 18 residues. Per the germline V gene, CDR1 is LNHNV and CDR2 is YYDKDF (reference sequence). CDR3 sequence: CATSREIRTSGRDNEQFF. The CDR3 DNA reads TGTGCCACCAGCAGAGAAATTAGGACTAGCGGGAGGGACAATGAGCAGTTCTTC.

This clone was seen just once. This chain links TRBV6-1 with TRBJ2-7, with 10 bases matching TRBD2. Trimming removed 6 bases from V and 3 bases from J; junction bases left unmatched: 8. The CDR3 sequence is 15 residues long. CDR1 MNHNS and CDR2 SASEGT come from the germline V gene. CDR3 sequence (DNA): TGTGCCAGCAGGCGACTAGCGGGTGATATCTACGAGCAGTACTTC. It is translated as CASRRLAGDIYEQYF.

This clone was counted once. The V and J genes are TRBV18 and TRBJ2-1, with TRBD2 matching 8 bases. The V segment lost 0 bases and the J segment 8 bases; nucleotides outside the gene matches: 9. This CDR3 has 16 residues. The germline V gene encodes CDR1 KGHSH and CDR2 LQKENI. This CDR3 is CASSPPGVAGMDEQFF. The CDR3 DNA reads as TGTGCCAGCTCACCACCAGGGGTAGCGGGAATGGATGAGCAGTTCTTC.

This chain links TRBV19 with TRBJ1-3; D is undetermined. The CDR3 length is 17 residues. Trimming shortened V by 0 bases and J by 0 bases, and 12 bases separated the two germline ends. Germline V lookup: CDR1 LNHDA, CDR2 SQIVND (reference sequence). The CDR3 coding sequence is TGTGCCAGTAGTATAGATCATGAGGGCCCCTCTGGAAACACCATATATTTT. Its translation: CASSIDHEGPSGNTIYF.

The V call is TRBV28, the J call TRBJ1-1; 7 nucleotides line up with TRBD1. Germline loops: CDR1 MDHEN, CDR2 SYDVKM. The CDR3 length is 12 residues. With V trimmed by 7 bases and J by 4 bases, 3 bases remained unmatched. The CDR3 nucleotides read TGTGCCAGCACCTCAGGGGGCACTGAAGCTTTCTTT. It translates to CASTSGGTEAFF.

The V and J genes are TRBV5-5 and TRBJ2-7; 7 bases line up with TRBD2. Per germline, CDR1 SGHKS and CDR2 YYEKEE (reference sequence). V shed 0 bases, J shed 4 bases, and the junction held 10 bases outside the gene matches. The CDR3 totals 16 residues. This chain's CDR3 is CASSLVSVTSSYEQYF. The DNA for the CDR3 is TGTGCCAGCAGCTTGGTTTCTGTGACTAGCTCTTACGAGCAGTACTTC.

V is TRBV15 and J is TRBJ2-6; tentative D call: TRBD1 (6 bases). V was shortened by 0 bases and J by 2 bases, with 8 bases between the two germline ends. CDR3 size: 16 residues. Looked up from germline, CDR1 is LNHNV and CDR2 is YYDKDF (reference sequence). The CDR3, as DNA: TGTGCCACCAGCAGAGATAAGGGGGCTGGGGCCAACGTCCTGACTTTC. It specifies CATSRDKGAGANVLTF.

The genes are TRBV2 and TRBJ1-5; D call uncertain. Germline V gene data show CDR1 as SNHLY and CDR2 as FYNNEI. V lost 3 bases and J 6 bases, leaving 12 bases between the germline ends. This CDR3 has 14 residues. The chain's CDR3 is CASSDTTTGQPQHF. The CDR3 DNA follows: TGTGCCAGCAGTGACACTACCACGGGTCAGCCCCAGCATTTT.